One TCR beta chain is described in this entry. The antigen remains unidentified. As processed by the authors: Because ImmunoSEQ provided only junction sequences with no quality scores, the filtering differed. Sequencing used immunoSEQ multiplex PCR; TCRdb keeps in-frame clones, though not all of them. V, J and clone size reflect that table, while D and trimming were determined from the DNA. The table shows 500,000 or so clones, with roughly 95% occurring only once. The CDR3 totals 14 residues. V lost 0 bases to trimming and J lost 5 bases; unmatched junction nucleotides: 4. Germline-derived CDR1 and CDR2 are SGHRS and YFSETQ. The entry originates in a study of shared clonotypes between healthy human individuals. About the research overall: Donors had three CD4 naive, three CD4 memory, two CD8 naive and one CD8 memory plate apiece.

CD45RA-negative memory and CD45RA+ naive subsets were split from the CD4+ cells. Study outcomes and limitations: Sorted-subset sequencing was shown by rarefaction to be incomplete despite large depth.

The sequenced material came from naive CD4+ T cells sorted from blood. Described subset: CD45RA+ positively selected. The chain combines TRBV5-1 with TRBJ2-7; 8 bases agree with TRBD2. This clonotype was obtained from a woman under 40 in good health. This CDR3 reads CASSLEAGVHEQYF. For the CDR3, the DNA is TGCGCCAGCAGCTTGGAAGCGGGAGTGCACGAGCAGTACTTC.